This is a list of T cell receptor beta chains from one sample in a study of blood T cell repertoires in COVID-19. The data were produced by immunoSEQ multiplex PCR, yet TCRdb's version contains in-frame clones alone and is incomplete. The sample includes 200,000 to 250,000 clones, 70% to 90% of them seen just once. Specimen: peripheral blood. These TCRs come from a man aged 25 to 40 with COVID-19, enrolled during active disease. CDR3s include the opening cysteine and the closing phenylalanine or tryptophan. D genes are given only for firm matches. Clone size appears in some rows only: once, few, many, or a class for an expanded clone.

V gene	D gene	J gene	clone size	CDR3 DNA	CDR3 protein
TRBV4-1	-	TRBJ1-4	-	TGCGCCAGCAGCCCTTTAAATGAAAAACTGTTTTTT	CASSPLNEKLFF
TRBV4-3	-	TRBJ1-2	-	TGCGCCAGCAGCCAATCCAGGGTTACCCTCGGTGGCTACACCTTC	CASSQSRVTLGGYTF
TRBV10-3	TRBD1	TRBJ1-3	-	TGTGCCATCGGGAATAGACAGGGGATCTCTGGAAACACCATATATTTT	CAIGNRQGISGNTIYF
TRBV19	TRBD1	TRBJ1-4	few	TGTGCCAGTAGTACCGACAGGGCAACTAATGAAAAACTGTTTTTT	CASSTDRATNEKLFF
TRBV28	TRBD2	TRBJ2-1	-	TGTGCCAGCAGGGGGACTAGCGGGGGAAATGAGCAGTTCTTC	CASRGTSGGNEQFF
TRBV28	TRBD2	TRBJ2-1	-	TGTGCCAGCAGTTTAAGGGACGGGAGGGGCTCCTACAATGAGCAGTTCTTC	CASSLRDGRGSYNEQFF
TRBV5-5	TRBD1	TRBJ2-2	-	TGTGCCAGCAGCCCCGGGACAGGGTTCACCGGGGAGCTGTTTTTT	CASSPGTGFTGELFF
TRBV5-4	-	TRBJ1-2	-	TGTGCCAGCAGCTTGCGTAGGGAGACAATGACCACCCACTATGGCTACACCTTC	CASSLRRETMTTHYGYTF
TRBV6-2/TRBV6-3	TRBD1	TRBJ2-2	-	TGTGCCAGCAGTTACTCCGCGGGACAGGGCCTCACCGGGGAGCTGTTTTTT	CASSYSAGQGLTGELFF
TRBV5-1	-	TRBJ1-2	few	TGCGCCAGCAGCTTCGGCGGGGGGTTTATGGGCTACACCTTC	CASSFGGGFMGYTF
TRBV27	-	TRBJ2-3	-	TGTGCCAGCAGCTCCGTTAGCCAGAATACGCAGTATTTT	CASSSVSQNTQYF
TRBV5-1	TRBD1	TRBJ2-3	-	TGCGCCAGCAGGCAGGGGGCTCTTGCAACAGATACGCAGTATTTT	CASRQGALATDTQYF
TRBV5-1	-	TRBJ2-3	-	TGCGCCAGCAGTTTAGCGGATACGCAGTATTTT	CASSLADTQYF
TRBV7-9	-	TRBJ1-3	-	TGTGCCAGCAGCTTACGGACAGAGGCTGGAAACACCATATATTTT	CASSLRTEAGNTIYF
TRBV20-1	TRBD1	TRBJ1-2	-	TGCAGTGCTAGTAACAGACAGGGAGTCTTC	CSASNRQGVF
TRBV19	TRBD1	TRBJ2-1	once	TGTGCCAGTATCGACAGGGGAAACAATGAGCAGTTCTTC	CASIDRGNNEQFF
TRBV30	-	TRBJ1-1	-	TGTGCCTGCGCGCGACTTGGCACTGAAGCTTTCTTT	CACARLGTEAFF
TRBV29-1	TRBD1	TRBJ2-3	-	TGCAGCGGCCTACAGGGGAAGCAGTATTTT	CSGLQGKQYF
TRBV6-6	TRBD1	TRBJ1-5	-	TGTGCCATCACAGGGGATAGCAATCAGCCCCAGCATTTT	CAITGDSNQPQHF
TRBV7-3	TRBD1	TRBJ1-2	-	TGTGCCAGCAGCACGCAGGGACAGGGCTATGGCTACACCTTC	CASSTQGQGYGYTF
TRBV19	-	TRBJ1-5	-	TGTGCCACCTTCGACAGGAGTCATAGCAATCAGCCCCAGCATTTT	CATFDRSHSNQPQHF
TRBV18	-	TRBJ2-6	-	TGTGCCAGCTCTGCGGGGGGGGCCAACGTCCTGACTTTC	CASSAGGANVLTF